The next 11 T cell receptor beta chains were all read from a single sample in a study of post-analysis software for immune sequencing data. The study, taken as a whole, reports: Compared with controls, patients had more of five TRBV segments, including TRBV5-6, TRBV5-1 and TRBV20-1.

Which antigens these TCRs recognize remains unknown. The TCR beta cDNA libraries carried unique molecular identifiers. TCRdb reprocessed the PCR reads with MiXCR, giving one entry per CDR3 protein. The sample yields fewer than 850,000 distinct CDR3 sequences, around 27% seen once. Sample: blood. Receptors were obtained from a girl aged 10 to 17 with multiple sclerosis.

The rearrangement uses TRBV5-5 and TRBJ2-1; unclear D gene. From germline, CDR1 is SGHKS and CDR2 YYEKEE (reference sequence). The CDR3 runs 18 residues. With 0 bases removed from V and 5 bases from J, the gap between germline ends came to 21 bases. The CDR3 here is CASSLGGSRPRLNNEQFF. CDR3 sequence (DNA): TGTGCCAGCAGCTTGGGGGGTTCCAGGCCTCGGCTTAACAATGAGCAGTTCTTC.

The rearrangement uses TRBV11-2 and TRBJ2-1, with 12 bases lining up with TRBD1. The CDR3 runs 16 residues. The junction had 7 bases not matched to a gene; V was cut back by 5 bases and J by 5 bases. CDR1 is SGHAT, CDR2 FQNNGV, per germline. The CDR3 reads CASSLTGQGAHNEQFF. The CDR3 nucleotides are TGTGCCAGCAGCCTGACGGGACAGGGGGCGCACAATGAGCAGTTCTTC.

This chain links TRBV7-8 with TRBJ1-2, with a tentative D call TRBD1 (5 bases). Germline CDR1 and CDR2: SGHVS and FQNEAQ. The CDR3 consists of 18 residues. Trimming cost V 5 bases and J 4 bases, with 26 bases left between them. The CDR3 protein is CASSPTGGTANGGYGYTF. CDR3 nucleotides: TGTGCCAGCAGCCCAACGGGAGGGACGGCCAACGGGGGCTATGGCTACACCTTC.

Of note for this clonotype: This may come from a read error, since a much larger clone is one base off. The chain links TRBV20-1 to TRBJ2-6; 9 bases are a match to TRBD1. This CDR3 has 18 residues. The germline CDR1 and CDR2 sequences are DFQATT and SNEGSKA (reference sequence). The CDR3 DNA reads TGCAGTGCTAGAGATAGGGACAGGGTTCGCTCTGGGACCAACGTCCTGACTTTC. This encodes CSARDRDRVRSGTNVLTF.

This clonotype was counted a few times. The J gene is TRBJ2-1, the V gene TRBV29-1; D is unclear. Germline CDR1 is SQVTM and CDR2 is ANQGSEA. V gave up 7 bases and J gave up 0 bases, with 13 bases separating them. This CDR3 contains 14 residues. This CDR3 reads CSATEPISYNEQFF. The DNA of the CDR3 is TGCAGCGCCACGGAGCCTATCTCCTACAATGAGCAGTTCTTC.

V and J are TRBV11-2 and TRBJ2-3; tentative D call: TRBD1 (8 bases). Between the trimmed V and J ends, which lost 4 bases and 3 bases, there was a span of 17 bases. The CDR3 runs 16 residues. Germline V gives CDR1 SGHAT, CDR2 FQNNGV. Here the CDR3 DNA reads TGTGCCAGCAGCTCCGGCAGGGGGCGGGGGACAGATACGCAGTATTTT. Amino acids: CASSSGRGRGTDTQYF.

The rearrangement links TRBV4-1 to TRBJ2-3, with a possible D match to TRBD1 (6 bases). The V end lost 4 bases, the J end lost 6 bases, and 14 bases lay between the germline ends. The CDR3 has 14 amino acids. Germline V gene lookup returns CDR1 MGHRA and CDR2 YSYEKL. The CDR3 region has the DNA TGCGCCAGCAGCCGCTACGTGGGGGCCGATACGCAGTATTTT. It is translated as CASSRYVGADTQYF.

This clonotype was detected a few times. This chain links TRBV5-5 with TRBJ1-6, with D perhaps TRBD1 (5 bases). V dropped 0 bases and J dropped 7 bases, with 14 bases sitting between them. Germline V gene data show CDR1 as SGHKS and CDR2 as YYEKEE (reference sequence). The CDR3 loop spans 16 amino acids. The CDR3 coding sequence is TGTGCCAGCAGCTTGGAAGGGGAACGGTGGAATTCACCCCTCCACTTT. Protein sequence: CASSLEGERWNSPLHF.

This CDR3 is CSARDWGTAENYGYTF. DNA for the CDR3: TGCAGTGCTAGAGATTGGGGGACAGCAGAAAACTATGGCTACACCTTC. The rearrangement uses TRBV20-1 and TRBJ1-2; TRBD1 matches at 7 bases. V gave up 0 bases and J gave up 2 bases; unmatched junction bases: 9. Germline V lookup: CDR1 DFQATT, CDR2 SNEGSKA (reference sequence). This CDR3 has 16 amino acids.

The sample holds a few counts of this clonotype. The V and J genes are TRBV5-5 and TRBJ2-1; the D gene is possibly TRBD2 (7 bases). The CDR3 is made up of 18 amino acids. The germline V gene encodes CDR1 SGHKS and CDR2 YYEKEE (reference sequence). V was cut by 3 bases and J by 8 bases, with 27 bases left in between. The CDR3 protein is CASSSLGYRGGREDEQFF. The CDR3 DNA follows: TGTGCCAGCAGCTCCTTAGGTTATAGAGGGGGGAGGGAGGATGAGCAGTTCTTC.

V usage is TRBV10-3 and J usage is TRBJ2-5; D is uncertain. CDR3 length: 15 residues. From germline, CDR1 is ENHRY and CDR2 SYGVKD. The V gene lost 1 base and the J gene lost 11 bases, with 20 bases spanning the gap. CDR3 nucleotides: TGTGCCATCAGTGAGTTTCACCGTCAACCCTATGAGCAGTACTTC. The encoded protein is CAISEFHRQPYEQYF.